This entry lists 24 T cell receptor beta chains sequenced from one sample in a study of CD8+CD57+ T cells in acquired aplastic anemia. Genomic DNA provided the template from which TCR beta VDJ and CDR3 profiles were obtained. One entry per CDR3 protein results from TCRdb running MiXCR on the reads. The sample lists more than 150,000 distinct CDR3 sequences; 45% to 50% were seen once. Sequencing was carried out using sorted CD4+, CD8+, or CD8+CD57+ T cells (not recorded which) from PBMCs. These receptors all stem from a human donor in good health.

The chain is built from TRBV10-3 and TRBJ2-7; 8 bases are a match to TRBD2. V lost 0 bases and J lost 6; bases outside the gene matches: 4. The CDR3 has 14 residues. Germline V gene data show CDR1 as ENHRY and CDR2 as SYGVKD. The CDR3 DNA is TGTGCCATCAGTGAGTCTCAAGCGGGAGTCGAGCAGTACTTC. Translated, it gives CAISESQAGVEQYF.

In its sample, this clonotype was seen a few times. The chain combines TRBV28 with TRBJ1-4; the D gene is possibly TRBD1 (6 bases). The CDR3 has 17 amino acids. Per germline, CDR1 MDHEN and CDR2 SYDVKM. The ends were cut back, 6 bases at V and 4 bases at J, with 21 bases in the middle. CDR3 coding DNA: TGTGCCAGCAGATATGACTCCCAGGGGACGGTTAATGAAAAACTGTTTTTT. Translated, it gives CASRYDSQGTVNEKLFF.

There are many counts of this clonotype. In nucleotides, the CDR3 is TGTGCCAGCGGCGCGACGGGACAAGAGACCCAGTACTTC. Translated: CASGATGQETQYF. The rearrangement uses TRBV6-2 or TRBV6-3 and TRBJ2-5, with D maybe TRBD2 (5 bases). V was clipped by 8 bases and J by 2 bases, with 12 bases between them. CDR1 MNHEY and CDR2 SVGEGT come from the germline V gene. This CDR3 is 13 amino acids long.

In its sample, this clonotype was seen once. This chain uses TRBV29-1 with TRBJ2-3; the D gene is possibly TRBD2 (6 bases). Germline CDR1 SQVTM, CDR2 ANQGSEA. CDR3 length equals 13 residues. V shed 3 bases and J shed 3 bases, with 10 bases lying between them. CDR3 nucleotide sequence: TGCAGCGTTGAGGTTGGGACTACAGATACGCAGTATTTT. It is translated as CSVEVGTTDTQYF.

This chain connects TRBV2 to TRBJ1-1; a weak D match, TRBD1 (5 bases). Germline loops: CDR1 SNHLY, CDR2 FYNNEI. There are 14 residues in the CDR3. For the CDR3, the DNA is TGTGCTAGCTCCCGGGGCACTATGAACACTGAAGCTTTCTTT. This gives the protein CASSRGTMNTEAFF.

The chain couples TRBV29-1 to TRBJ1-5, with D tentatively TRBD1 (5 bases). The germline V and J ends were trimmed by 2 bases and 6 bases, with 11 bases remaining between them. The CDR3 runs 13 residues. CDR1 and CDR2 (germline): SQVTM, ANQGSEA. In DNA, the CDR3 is TGCAGCGTTGAATCAGGGAGAGGTCAGCCCCAGCATTTT. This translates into CSVESGRGQPQHF.

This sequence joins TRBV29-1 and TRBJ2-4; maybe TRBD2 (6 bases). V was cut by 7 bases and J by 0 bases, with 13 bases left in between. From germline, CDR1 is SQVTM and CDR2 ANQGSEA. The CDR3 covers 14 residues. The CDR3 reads CSAGDSLAKNIQYF. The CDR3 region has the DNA TGCAGCGCGGGGGACTCTTTAGCCAAAAACATTCAGTACTTC.

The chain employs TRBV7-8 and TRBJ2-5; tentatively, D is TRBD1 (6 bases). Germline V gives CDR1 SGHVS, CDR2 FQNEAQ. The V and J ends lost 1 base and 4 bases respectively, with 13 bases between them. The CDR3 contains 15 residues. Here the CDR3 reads CASSLVQGGRETQYF. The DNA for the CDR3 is TGTGCCAGCAGCTTAGTACAGGGCGGGCGAGAGACCCAGTACTTC. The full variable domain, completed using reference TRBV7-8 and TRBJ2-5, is GAGVSQSPRYKVAKRGQDVALRCDPISGHVSLFWYQQALGQGPEFLTYFQNEAQLDKSGLPSDRFFAERPEGSVSTLKIQRTQQEDSAVYLCASSLVQGGRETQYFGPGTRLLVL.

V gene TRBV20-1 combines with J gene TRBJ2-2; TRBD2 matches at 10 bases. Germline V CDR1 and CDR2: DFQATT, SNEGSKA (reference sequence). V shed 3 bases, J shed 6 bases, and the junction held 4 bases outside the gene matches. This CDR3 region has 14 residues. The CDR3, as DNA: TGCAGTGCTAGCGCTAGCGGGAGCTCCGGGGAGCTGTTTTTT. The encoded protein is CSASASGSSGELFF.

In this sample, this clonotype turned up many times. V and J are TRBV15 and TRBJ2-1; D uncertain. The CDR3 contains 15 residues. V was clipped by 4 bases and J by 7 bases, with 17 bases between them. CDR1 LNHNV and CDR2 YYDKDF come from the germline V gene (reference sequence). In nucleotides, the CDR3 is TGTGCCACCAGCAAGGTCTTACGAAAAGATAATGAGCAGTTCTTC. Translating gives CATSKVLRKDNEQFF.

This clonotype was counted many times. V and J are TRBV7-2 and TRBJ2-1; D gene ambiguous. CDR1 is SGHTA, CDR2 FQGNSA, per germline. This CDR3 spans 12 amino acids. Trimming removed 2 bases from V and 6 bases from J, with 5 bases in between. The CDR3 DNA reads TGTGCCAGCAGCTTAAATTTCAATGAGCAGTTCTTC. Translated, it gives CASSLNFNEQFF.

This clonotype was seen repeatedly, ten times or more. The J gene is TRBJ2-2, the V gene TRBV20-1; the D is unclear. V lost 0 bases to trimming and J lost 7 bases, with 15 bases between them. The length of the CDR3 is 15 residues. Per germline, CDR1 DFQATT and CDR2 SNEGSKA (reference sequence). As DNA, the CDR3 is TGCAGTGCTAGAGATCGGGCTAGTCTCTACGGGGAGCTGTTTTTT. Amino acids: CSARDRASLYGELFF.

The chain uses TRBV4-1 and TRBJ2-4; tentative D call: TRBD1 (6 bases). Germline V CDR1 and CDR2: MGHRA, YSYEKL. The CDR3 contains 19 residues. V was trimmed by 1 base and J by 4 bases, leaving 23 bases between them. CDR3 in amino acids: CASSQVAPSPGHRKNIQYF. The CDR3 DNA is TGCGCCAGCAGCCAAGTCGCACCTTCCCCGGGACATAGAAAAAACATTCAGTACTTC.

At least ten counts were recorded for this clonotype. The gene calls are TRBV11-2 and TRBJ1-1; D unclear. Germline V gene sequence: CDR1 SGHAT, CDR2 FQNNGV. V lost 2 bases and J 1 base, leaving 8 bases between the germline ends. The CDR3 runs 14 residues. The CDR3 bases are TGTGCCAGCAGCTTATTGATAGGGAACACTGAAGCTTTCTTT. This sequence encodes CASSLLIGNTEAFF.

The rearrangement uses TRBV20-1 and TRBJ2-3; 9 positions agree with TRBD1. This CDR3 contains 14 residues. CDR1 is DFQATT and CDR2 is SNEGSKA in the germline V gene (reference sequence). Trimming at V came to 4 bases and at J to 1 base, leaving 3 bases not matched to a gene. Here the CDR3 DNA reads TGCAGTGCTACCACAGGGGGCGGCACAGATACGCAGTATTTT. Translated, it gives CSATTGGGTDTQYF.

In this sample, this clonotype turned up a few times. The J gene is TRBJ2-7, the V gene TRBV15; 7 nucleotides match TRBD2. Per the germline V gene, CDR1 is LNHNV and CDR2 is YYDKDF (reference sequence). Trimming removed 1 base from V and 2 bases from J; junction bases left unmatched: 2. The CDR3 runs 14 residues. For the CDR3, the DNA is TGTGCCACCAGCAGAGCTAGCGGTCCCTACGAGCAGTACTTC. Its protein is CATSRASGPYEQYF.

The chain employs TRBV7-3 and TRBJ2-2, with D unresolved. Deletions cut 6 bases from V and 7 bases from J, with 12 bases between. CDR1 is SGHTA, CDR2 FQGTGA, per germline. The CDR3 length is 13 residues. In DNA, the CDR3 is TGTGCCAGCAGTCCAGACTCTTACGGGGAGCTGTTTTTT. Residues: CASSPDSYGELFF.

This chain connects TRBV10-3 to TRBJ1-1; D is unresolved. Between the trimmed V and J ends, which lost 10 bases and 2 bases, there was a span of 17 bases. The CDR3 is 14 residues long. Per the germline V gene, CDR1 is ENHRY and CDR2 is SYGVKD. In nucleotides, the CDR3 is TGTGCCAGCAGCTTAGGAACTATCAACACTGAAGCTTTCTTT. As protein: CASSLGTINTEAFF.

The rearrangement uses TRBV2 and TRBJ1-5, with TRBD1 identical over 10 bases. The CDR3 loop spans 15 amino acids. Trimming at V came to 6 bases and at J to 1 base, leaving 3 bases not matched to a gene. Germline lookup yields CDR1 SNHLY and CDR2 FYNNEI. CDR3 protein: CASSRQGASNQPQHF. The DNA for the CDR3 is TGTGCCAGCAGCCGACAGGGGGCGAGCAATCAGCCCCAGCATTTT.

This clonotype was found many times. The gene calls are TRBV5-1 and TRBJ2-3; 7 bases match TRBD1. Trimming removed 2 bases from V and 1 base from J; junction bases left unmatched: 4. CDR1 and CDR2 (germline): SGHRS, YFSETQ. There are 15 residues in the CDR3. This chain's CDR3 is CASSLRGRGTDTQYF. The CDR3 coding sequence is TGCGCCAGCAGCTTAAGGGGGCGAGGCACAGATACGCAGTATTTT.

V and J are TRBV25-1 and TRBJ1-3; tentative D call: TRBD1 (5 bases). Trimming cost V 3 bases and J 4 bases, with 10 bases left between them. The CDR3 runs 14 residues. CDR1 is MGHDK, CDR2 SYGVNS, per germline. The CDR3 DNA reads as TGTGCCAGCAGTGAGACAGACGGGGGAAACACCATATATTTT. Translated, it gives CASSETDGGNTIYF.

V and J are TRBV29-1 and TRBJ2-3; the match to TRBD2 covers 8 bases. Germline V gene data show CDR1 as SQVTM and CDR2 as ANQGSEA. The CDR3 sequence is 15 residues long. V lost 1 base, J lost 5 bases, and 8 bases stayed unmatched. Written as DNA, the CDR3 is TGCAGCGTTGAAGCCGCCGGACGGGAGGGAGATACGCAGTATTTT. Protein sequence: CSVEAAGREGDTQYF.

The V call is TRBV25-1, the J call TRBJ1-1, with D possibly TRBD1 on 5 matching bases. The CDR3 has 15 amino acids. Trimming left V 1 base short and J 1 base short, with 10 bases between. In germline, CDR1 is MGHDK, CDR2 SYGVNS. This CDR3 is CASSEFDRTNTEAFF. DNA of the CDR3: TGTGCCAGCAGTGAATTTGACAGAACGAACACTGAAGCTTTCTTT.

This CDR3 is CASSRRGTGGIMNTEAFF. CDR3 nucleotides: TGTGCCAGCAGCAGGAGAGGGACAGGGGGCATCATGAACACTGAAGCTTTCTTT. The rearrangement links TRBV9 to TRBJ1-1, with TRBD1 matching 12 bases. CDR1 and CDR2 (germline): SGDLS, YYNGEE. Trimming cost V 4 bases and J 0 bases; bases outside gene matches: 10. The CDR3 is made up of 18 amino acids.